The 29 T cell receptor beta chains presented below share a single source sample, sequenced in a study of cytomegalovirus exposure and HLA in healthy donors. Vbeta (60) and Jbeta (13) primers were used in the PCR. Assay: immunoSEQ multiplex PCR; the TCRdb copy retains only in-frame clones and omits some. In the table there are about 120,000 clones, 75% of which are singletons. The sample taken for sequencing was PBMCs. These receptors were collected from a woman between 18 and 29 years old in good health and CMV-seronegative.

This clone was seen just once. The chain recombines TRBV5-1 with TRBJ1-4; unclear D gene. CDR1 SGHRS and CDR2 YFSETQ come from the germline V gene. This CDR3 has 14 residues. V lost 0 bases and J 0 bases, leaving 3 bases between the germline ends. CDR3 in DNA: TGCGCCAGCAGCTTGGCGGCAACTAATGAAAAACTGTTTTTT. Its translation is CASSLAATNEKLFF.

The chain employs TRBV29-1 and TRBJ2-1; the match to TRBD2 covers 11 bases. In germline, CDR1 is SQVTM, CDR2 ANQGSEA. The length of the CDR3 is 18 residues. Unmatched junction bases numbered 13, after V lost 3 bases and J lost 3 bases. In DNA, the CDR3 is TGCAGCGTTGATGGTAGTAGCGGGGGGGCCGGAGGCTACAATGAGCAGTTCTTC. Protein: CSVDGSSGGAGGYNEQFF.

The genes are TRBV7-6 and TRBJ1-1; D gene ambiguous. V dropped 3 bases and J dropped 1 base, with 12 bases sitting between them. The CDR3 consists of 15 residues. The germline V gene has CDR1 SGHVS and CDR2 FNYEAQ. CDR3 coding DNA: TGTGCCAGCAGCTTCGGCAGACTTGGGAACACTGAAGCTTTCTTT. Protein: CASSFGRLGNTEAFF.

The chain recombines TRBV11-3 with TRBJ2-3, with 8 bases matching TRBD2. Per germline, CDR1 SGHNT and CDR2 YENEEA. The CDR3 is 15 residues long. V was pared by 5 bases and J by 4 bases, with 8 bases of the junction left unmatched. CDR3 region: CASSTSSGGPDTQYF. The CDR3 nucleotides read TGTGCCAGCAGCACCAGTTCGGGGGGGCCAGATACGCAGTATTTT.

The chain uses TRBV30 and TRBJ2-5, with D perhaps matching TRBD2 (6 bases). V was shortened by 4 bases and J by 7 bases, with 13 bases between the two germline ends. CDR3 size: 12 residues. The V gene's germline CDR1 is GTSNPN and CDR2 SVGIG (reference sequence). DNA of the CDR3: TGTGCCTGGAACCGTATGGAGGGGACCCAGTACTTC. Its protein product is CAWNRMEGTQYF.

The chain recombines TRBV6-6 with TRBJ2-7, with TRBD2 matching 9 bases. There are 13 residues in the CDR3. Germline V gives CDR1 MNHNY, CDR2 SVGAGI (reference sequence). J gave up 4 bases and V 6 bases, and 4 bases lay outside the gene matches. The CDR3 loop reads CASSPTSGYEQYF. The CDR3 DNA reads TGTGCCAGCAGCCCGACTAGCGGTTACGAGCAGTACTTC.

V usage is TRBV28 and J usage is TRBJ2-3; D perhaps matches TRBD2 (6 bases). The CDR3 consists of 12 residues. Trimming took off 3 bases at V and 8 bases at J, with 9 bases between the two ends. Germline V gene data show CDR1 as MDHEN and CDR2 as SYDVKM. This CDR3 is CASSFRDSTQYF. The CDR3 bases are TGTGCCAGCAGTTTCCGGGACTCTACGCAGTATTTT. Filled out from reference TRBV28 and TRBJ2-3, the complete variable domain reads DVKVTQSSRYLVKRTGEKVFLECVQDMDHENMFWYRQDPGLGLRLIYFSYDVKMKEKGDIPEGYSVSREKKERFSLILESASTNQTSMYLCASSFRDSTQYFGPGTRLTVL.

The chain joins TRBV6-5 to TRBJ1-1; perhaps TRBD1 as D (6 bases). Trimming took 6 bases from V and 6 from J, leaving 20 bases between them. Germline V gives CDR1 MNHEY, CDR2 SVGAGI. The CDR3 covers 15 residues. CDR3 nucleotides: TGTGCCAGCAGCCGGACAGTAGTCGGACTCCCTGAAGCTTTCTTT. Translating gives CASSRTVVGLPEAFF.

This chain joins TRBV9 and TRBJ1-5; weak D call: TRBD1 (5 bases). The germline V and J ends were trimmed by 0 bases and 5 bases, with 12 bases remaining between them. Looked up from germline, CDR1 is SGDLS and CDR2 is YYNGEE. The CDR3 is 15 residues long. CDR3 sequence (DNA): TGTGCCAGCAGCGTAGAGGGGAGGGCGCATCAGCCCCAGCATTTT. Translating gives CASSVEGRAHQPQHF. Based on the CDR3 plus reference TRBV9 and TRBJ1-5, the full variable domain is DSGVTQTPKHLITATGQRVTLRCSPRSGDLSVYWYQQSLDQGLQFLIQYYNGEERAKGNILERFSAQQFPDLHSELNLSSLELGDSALYFCASSVEGRAHQPQHFGDGTRLSIL.

The chain couples TRBV5-1 to TRBJ1-1; D may be TRBD1 (6 bases). There are 16 residues in the CDR3. V shed 0 bases and J shed 5 bases, with 17 bases lying between them. Per the germline V gene, CDR1 is SGHRS and CDR2 is YFSETQ. DNA of the CDR3: TGCGCCAGCAGCTTGGGGGCAGGGGCGCGTAGGACTGAAGCTTTCTTT. Translating gives CASSLGAGARRTEAFF.

This rearrangement joins TRBV10-3 to TRBJ1-4, with TRBD1 as a possible D gene (6 bases). CDR3 length equals 13 residues. V lost 4 bases to trimming and J lost 3 bases, with 6 bases between them. Germline values: CDR1 ENHRY, CDR2 SYGVKD. CDR3 DNA sequence: TGTGCCATCAGTGGACAGGCTAATGAAAAACTGTTTTTT. Its translation is CAISGQANEKLFF.

The gene calls are TRBV28 and TRBJ2-7; TRBD2 matches 10 bases. V lost 3 bases, J lost 0 bases, and 8 bases stayed unmatched. Per germline, CDR1 MDHEN and CDR2 SYDVKM. CDR3 size: 17 residues. CDR3 nucleotide sequence: TGTGCCAGCAGTTTCTTAGCGGGGGGCCGATCCTCCTACGAGCAGTACTTC. Translating it yields CASSFLAGGRSSYEQYF.

V and J are TRBV6-1 and TRBJ1-2; D perhaps matches TRBD1 (5 bases). Deletions cut 3 bases from V and 5 bases from J, with 10 bases between. The V gene's germline CDR1 is MNHNS and CDR2 SASEGT. The CDR3 covers 13 residues. The CDR3 is CASSEGGPYGYTF. CDR3 sequence (DNA): TGTGCCAGCAGTGAGGGGGGACCTTATGGCTACACCTTC.

This clone occurred a few times. The chain combines TRBV19 with TRBJ1-1, with 7 bases identical to TRBD1. This CDR3 comprises 15 residues. Per the germline V gene, CDR1 is LNHDA and CDR2 is SQIVND (reference sequence). V was clipped by 5 bases and J by 0 bases; unmatched bases: 6. The CDR3 region is CASSAGQIMNTEAFF. The CDR3 nucleotides are TGTGCCAGTAGTGCGGGACAGATCATGAACACTGAAGCTTTCTTT.

A few counts support this clone. The CDR3 bases are TGTGCCAGCAGTGAAGGTCGACAGTACTATGGCTACACCTTC. Its protein product is CASSEGRQYYGYTF. This chain joins TRBV6-1 and TRBJ1-2; a weak D match, TRBD1 (5 bases). Germline CDR1 and CDR2: MNHNS and SASEGT. V lost 1 base, J lost 3 bases, and 9 bases lay in between. The CDR3 runs to 14 residues.

The chain uses TRBV28 and TRBJ1-5; 7 positions match TRBD1. Germline CDR1 reads MDHEN; CDR2 reads SYDVKM. V shed 6 bases and J 1 base; nucleotides not matched to a gene: 9. The CDR3 loop spans 16 amino acids. The CDR3 spells CASRTGKGVSNQPQHF. The CDR3 coding sequence is TGTGCCAGCAGGACAGGGAAAGGGGTGAGCAATCAGCCCCAGCATTTT.

The J gene is TRBJ2-1, the V gene TRBV10-3; TRBD2 agrees at 8 bases. V was pared by 5 bases and J by 0 bases, with 9 bases of the junction left unmatched. The CDR3 spans 17 residues. CDR1 ENHRY and CDR2 SYGVKD come from the germline V gene. As DNA, the CDR3 is TGTGCCATCAGTCAATTATTAGCGGGGAGCTCCTACAATGAGCAGTTCTTC. The encoded protein is CAISQLLAGSSYNEQFF.

The chain uses TRBV7-8 and TRBJ2-7, with D possibly matching TRBD1 (5 bases). Germline V CDR1 and CDR2: SGHVS, FQNEAQ. The CDR3 runs to 11 residues. Between the trimmed V and J ends, which lost 1 base and 7 bases, there was a span of 5 bases. The CDR3 bases are TGTGCCAGCAGCTTAGGACAGGAGCAGTACTTC. Its protein is CASSLGQEQYF. Complete variable domain (other parts from reference TRBV7-8 and TRBJ2-7): GAGVSQSPRYKVAKRGQDVALRCDPISGHVSLFWYQQALGQGPEFLTYFQNEAQLDKSGLPSDRFFAERPEGSVSTLKIQRTQQEDSAVYLCASSLGQEQYFGPGTRLTVT.

The chain carries TRBV11-2 and TRBJ2-3, with D possibly matching TRBD1 (6 bases). In germline, CDR1 is SGHAT, CDR2 FQNNGV. V lost 5 bases, J lost 4 bases, and 16 bases lay in between. This CDR3 has 15 amino acids. CDR3 in DNA: TGTGCCAGCAGCCTAAGGGGTGGGGGCCCAGATACGCAGTATTTT. It encodes CASSLRGGGPDTQYF.

The chain uses TRBV29-1 and TRBJ2-7, with D maybe TRBD1 (5 bases). This CDR3 region has 14 residues. CDR1 and CDR2 (germline): SQVTM, ANQGSEA. The germline V and J ends were trimmed by 1 base and 5 bases, with 15 bases remaining between them. The CDR3 DNA reads as TGCAGCGTTGAAGGTCCAGGGTCAGGCCACGAGCAGTACTTC. Its translation: CSVEGPGSGHEQYF.

This clone was picked up a small number of times. The genes are TRBV6-1 and TRBJ1-3, with TRBD1 identical over 8 bases. The trim removed 4 bases at V and 2 bases at J, leaving 4 bases unmatched. CDR1 and CDR2 (germline): MNHNS, SASEGT. The CDR3 has 15 amino acids. For the CDR3, the DNA is TGTGCCAGCAGTGTCGACAGGGGTGCTGGAAACACCATATATTTT. As protein: CASSVDRGAGNTIYF.

The V gene is TRBV2, the J gene TRBJ2-7; no reliable D call. The CDR3 has 16 residues. V dropped 2 bases and J dropped 6 bases, with 20 bases sitting between them. Germline V lookup: CDR1 SNHLY, CDR2 FYNNEI. The CDR3 spells CASSERTQRRLSEQYF. The CDR3 DNA sequence: TGTGCCAGCAGTGAAAGAACACAGAGACGTTTAAGCGAGCAGTACTTC.

V is TRBV29-1 and J is TRBJ1-1; weak D call: TRBD1 (6 bases). This CDR3 is built from 14 residues. The V end lost 5 bases, the J end lost 4 bases, and 17 bases lay between the germline ends. Germline CDR1 SQVTM, CDR2 ANQGSEA. CDR3 sequence: CSVKPRRGITEAFF. The CDR3 region has the DNA TGCAGCGTTAAACCTCGCAGGGGAATCACTGAAGCTTTCTTT.

V usage is TRBV19 and J usage is TRBJ1-1; D gene unclear. The germline V gene has CDR1 LNHDA and CDR2 SQIVND (reference sequence). This CDR3 spans 13 amino acids. The V and J ends lost 5 bases and 3 bases respectively, with 10 bases between them. CDR3 protein: CASSVSIYTEAFF. The CDR3 DNA reads as TGTGCCAGTAGTGTGTCTATCTACACTGAAGCTTTCTTT.

This clone has just a few counts. The V call is TRBV7-3, the J call TRBJ1-2; 7 bases map to TRBD1. CDR1 is SGHTA, CDR2 FQGTGA, per germline. The V gene end was trimmed by 5 bases and the J gene end by 0 bases; junction bases not matched to a gene: 9. The CDR3 length is 16 residues. CDR3 bases: TGTGCCAGCAGCCCCGAGGGGGCAAAATCTAACTATGGCTACACCTTC. Amino acids: CASSPEGAKSNYGYTF.

The rearrangement uses TRBV7-9 and TRBJ1-4, with 10 bases lining up with TRBD1. Germline loops: CDR1 SEHNR, CDR2 FQNEAQ (reference sequence). This CDR3 is 14 amino acids long. Trimming took 2 bases from V and 8 from J; bases not matched to a gene: 2. CDR3 loop: CASSLRGQGEKLFF. The CDR3 DNA sequence: TGTGCCAGCAGCTTAAGGGGACAGGGGGAAAAACTGTTTTTT.

The chain employs TRBV7-6 and TRBJ1-3, with D tentatively TRBD1 (6 bases). In germline, CDR1 is SGHVS, CDR2 FNYEAQ. V was trimmed by 1 base and J by 5 bases, leaving 15 bases between them. The CDR3 is 16 amino acids. The CDR3 DNA reads TGTGCCAGCAGCTTAGAGGCAGGGGTTCTGAGAAACACCATATATTTT. Translating it yields CASSLEAGVLRNTIYF.

The chain links TRBV5-6 to TRBJ1-1; tentative D call: TRBD1 (6 bases). CDR1 and CDR2 (germline): SGHDT, YYEEEE. V dropped 6 bases and J dropped 4 bases, with 13 bases sitting between them. The CDR3 length is 13 residues. The CDR3, as DNA: TGTGCCAGCATCCTGCGAGGGGGCACTGAAGCTTTCTTT. Its protein is CASILRGGTEAFF.

The V and J genes are TRBV7-8 and TRBJ1-2; TRBD1 is a possible D gene (5 bases). Germline V gives CDR1 SGHVS, CDR2 FQNEAQ. Trimming cost V 5 bases and J 4 bases, with 14 bases left between them. This CDR3 is built from 14 residues. CDR3 coding DNA: TGTGCCAGCAGCCCCAAATCGGGGGGCTATGGCTACACCTTC. It codes for CASSPKSGGYGYTF.